These T cell receptor beta chains were read from a single sample in a study of spatial heterogeneity in lung cancer. TCRdb ran MiXCR on the 5' RACE reads and lists one entry per CDR3 protein. Found here are fewer than 30,000 distinct CDR3 sequences, approximately 7.7% of them singletons; the top ten hold around 26%. Sequencing used lung tumor tissue, obtained at surgery. The receptors derive from a male donor with early-stage non-small cell lung cancer. Both conserved end residues are part of each CDR3.

j_call v_call cdr3_aa
TRBJ1-2 TRBV27 CASSSAGSYGYTF
TRBJ2-7 TRBV20-1 CSARDSDRGHHEQYF
TRBJ1-4 TRBV7-2 CASSYRDRGEKLFF
TRBJ2-1 TRBV11-3 CASSHLAGARDEQFF
TRBJ2-6 TRBV20-1 CSARDRGRSGANVLTF
TRBJ1-1 TRBV7-9 CASSLDQGQGGTEAFF
TRBJ1-5 TRBV24-1 CATSTVGNQPQHF
TRBJ2-5 TRBV28 CASSLAGPETQYF
TRBJ1-1 TRBV5-1 CASGLDGDTEAFF
TRBJ1-3 TRBV20-1 CSARDMRGFGNTIYF
TRBJ2-7 TRBV2 CASSDPPGRLTYEQYF
TRBJ2-1 TRBV6-2/TRBV6-3 CASSYLPPGTTMVYNEQFF
TRBJ2-5 TRBV18 CASSPRTQETQYF
TRBJ1-2 TRBV6-2/TRBV6-3 CASSYSGTGGENYGYTF
TRBJ2-5 TRBV15 CATSRELAGGRQETQYF
TRBJ2-7 TRBV10-3 CAISESPIKGALSYEQYF
TRBJ2-2 TRBV12-3/TRBV12-4 CASSLRQGKAGELFF
TRBJ2-7 TRBV12-3/TRBV12-4 CASSTGTGSYEQYF
TRBJ2-1 TRBV5-6 CASSLGTSRYEQFF
TRBJ1-1 TRBV12-3/TRBV12-4 CASSLRLTGDTEAFF
TRBJ2-3 TRBV20-1 CSASPGLWGTDTQYF
TRBJ2-7 TRBV18 CASSPAPDYEQYF
TRBJ2-1 TRBV6-5 CASSTGSYNEQFF
TRBJ2-5 TRBV10-3 CAISRTSGEETQYF
TRBJ2-1 TRBV11-2 CASSPAHLASEQFF
TRBJ1-5 TRBV15 CATSRELQGGNQPQHF
TRBJ1-5 TRBV12-3/TRBV12-4 CASSLGVGTGDQPQHF
TRBJ2-2 TRBV5-1 CASSDDMGMTNTGELFF
TRBJ2-1 TRBV10-3 CAISEQGTNYNEQFF
TRBJ2-5 TRBV2 CASSGKDRQETQYF
TRBJ1-5 TRBV7-8 CASSPSAFRDQPQHF
TRBJ2-3 TRBV28 CASSLWGGASTDTQYF
TRBJ1-1 TRBV29-1 CSVEELNTEAFF
TRBJ2-1 TRBV5-1 CASSNLGRYNEQFF
TRBJ2-3 TRBV29-1 CSVEQWSSGDTQYF
TRBJ2-3 TRBV6-2/TRBV6-3 CASRSWRGSTDTQYF
TRBJ2-6 TRBV6-2/TRBV6-3 CASSYRRVSGANVLTF
TRBJ2-3 TRBV29-1 CSVLLRTKGSAKDTQYF
TRBJ2-7 TRBV14 CASSLLGTASYEQYF
TRBJ2-2 TRBV10-2 CATGQAATGELFF
TRBJ1-6 TRBV20-1 CSARDPQGFGNSPLHF
TRBJ2-7 TRBV6-2/TRBV6-3 CASSKGLAGGSYEQYF
TRBJ2-3 TRBV10-3 CAISAPAGVGADTQYF